The entry below gives a single T cell receptor beta chain sequence along with its context. This clone's antigen is unknown. Qualities for individual bases were not recorded, and no much larger clone is one base off. The data were obtained in a study of blood T cell repertoires in COVID-19 (dated by TCRdb to 2020 to 2022). For the study in its entirety: Collaborator samples came from the United States, Italy and Spain and covered acute and convalescent phases of COVID-19. The material from the prospective study consisted of cDNA or gDNA derived from T cells, B-cell-depleted T cells, or PBMCs. Deeply sampled blood TCRbeta repertoires from subjects exposed to, actively infected with, or recovered from COVID-19 were included in the dataset. The repertoires were made available in a free public database intended to serve as a resource for research on the immune response to SARS-CoV-2. The samples were drawn from the first 160 participants of the ongoing ImmuneRACE study and from more than 1,000 subjects provided by 6 global collaborators. Nearly every sample came with metadata listing a de-identified subject ID, COVID-19 status, age in years and sex. HLA class I and class II types, where available, came from metadata supplied by the sample provider rather than from assay-based typing.

Collaborating institutions collected whole blood in K2EDTA tubes following their own protocols. For TCRbeta analysis, collaborators shipped samples in one of three forms: frozen whole blood, isolated PBMCs, or DNA extracted from either of those sample types. TCRbeta CDR3 regions were amplified from genomic DNA by means of the immunoSEQ Assay, a bias-controlled multiplex PCR. Per the original workflow: The number of nucleated cells in each sample was estimated from the amplification of reference gene primers within the assay. To quantify the absolute abundance of each unique TCRbeta CDR3 rearrangement, sequence reads were collapsed and filtered. For each sample, productive Simpson clonality was calculated by taking the square root of Simpson's diversity index across productive rearrangements. TCRdb obtained this table from immuneACCESS and retained in-frame rearrangements with V and J assigned. These tables miss some clones; where compared with another copy, unresolved V genes account for less than half of the shortfall, and the remainder is unexplained. The V and J calls and clone size are taken from that table; D and trimming were inferred from the DNA. The sample table shows about 140,000 clones, and around 85% are seen once. Of the sample, 2.5% to 3% is held by the ten largest clones.

The germline V gene yields SGHVS for CDR1 and FNYEAQ for CDR2. The CDR3, cysteine through phenylalanine, is 15 amino acids long. Only CDR3 DNA is held: 45 bases, read in frame from base 1. The junction carries 16 bases between V and J, which are trimmed by 5 bases and 6 bases respectively. The investigation overall reported the following: The quantity of clinical and demographic metadata differed by source and by participant and was supplied without curation.

Recombination connected TRBV7-6 to TRBJ2-2; the D gene is possibly TRBD1, with 5 bases matching. Specimen: peripheral blood. The sequence derives from a man aged 50-60 years with acute or convalescent COVID-19. The encoded CDR3 is CASSPGHKGPGELFF. At the DNA level, the sequence is TGTGCCAGCAGCCCTGGACACAAGGGGCCCGGGGAGCTGTTTTTT.